This TCR beta chain was captured in a study of tumor and adjacent non-tumor tissue in lung cancer. The study, taken as a whole, reports: Patients with more diverse tumor TCRs had worse survival. Normal lung showed higher cumulative top 100 clone frequency than tumor.

As for this clonotype: Its antigen is unidentified. The germline gene is not matched at one end of the junction; a read error may be the cause.

No cell sorting was done before RNA was extracted from the tissue. TCRbeta libraries were built with three rounds of nested PCR, modified from ARM-PCR. From the multiplex PCR reads, TCRdb called clonotypes with MiXCR, one entry per CDR3 protein. The sample holds approximately 150,000 distinct CDR3 sequences; around 61% are singletons and the top ten take approximately 18%. The CDR3 is 12 residues long. Germline V gives CDR1 MNHNS, CDR2 SASEGT. The sample comprised lung tumor tissue. The clonotype originates from a man aged 55 to 70 with small cell lung cancer. The chain combines TRBV6-1 with TRBJ2-2; D uncertain. The CDR3 region is CASSEKTGELFF. The CDR3 DNA follows: TGTGCCAGTAGTGAGAAGACCGGGGAGCTGTTTTTT.